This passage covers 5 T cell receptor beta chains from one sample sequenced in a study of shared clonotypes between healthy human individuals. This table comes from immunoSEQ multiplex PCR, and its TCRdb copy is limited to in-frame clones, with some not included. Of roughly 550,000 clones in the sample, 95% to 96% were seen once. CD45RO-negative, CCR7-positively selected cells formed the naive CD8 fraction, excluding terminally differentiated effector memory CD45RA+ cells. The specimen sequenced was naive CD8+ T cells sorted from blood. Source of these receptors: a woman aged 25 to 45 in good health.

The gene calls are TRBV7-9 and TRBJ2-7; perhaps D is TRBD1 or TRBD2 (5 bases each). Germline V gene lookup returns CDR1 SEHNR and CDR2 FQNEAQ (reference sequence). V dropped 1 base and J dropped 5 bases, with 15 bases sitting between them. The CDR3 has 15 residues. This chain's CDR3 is CASSLGTGPRNEQYF. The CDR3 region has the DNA TGTGCCAGCAGCTTAGGGACGGGACCCCGAAACGAGCAGTACTTC. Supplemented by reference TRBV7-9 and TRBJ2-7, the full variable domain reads DTGVSQNPRHKITKRGQNVTFRCDPISEHNRLYWYRQTLGQGPEFLTYFQNEAQLEKSRLLSDRFSAERPKGSFSTLEIQRTEQGDSAMYLCASSLGTGPRNEQYFGPGTRLTVT.

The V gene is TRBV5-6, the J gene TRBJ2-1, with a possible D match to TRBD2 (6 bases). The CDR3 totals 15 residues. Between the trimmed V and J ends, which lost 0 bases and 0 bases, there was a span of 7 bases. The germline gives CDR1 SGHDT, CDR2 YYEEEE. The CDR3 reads CASSLGGDSYNEQFF. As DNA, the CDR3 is TGTGCCAGCAGCTTGGGCGGGGACTCCTACAATGAGCAGTTCTTC.

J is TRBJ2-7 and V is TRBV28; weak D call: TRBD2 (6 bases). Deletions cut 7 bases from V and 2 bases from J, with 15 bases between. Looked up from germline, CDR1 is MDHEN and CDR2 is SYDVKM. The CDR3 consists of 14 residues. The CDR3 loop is CASIPGLGTYEQYF. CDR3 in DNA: TGTGCCAGCATCCCGGGACTGGGGACCTACGAGCAGTACTTC.

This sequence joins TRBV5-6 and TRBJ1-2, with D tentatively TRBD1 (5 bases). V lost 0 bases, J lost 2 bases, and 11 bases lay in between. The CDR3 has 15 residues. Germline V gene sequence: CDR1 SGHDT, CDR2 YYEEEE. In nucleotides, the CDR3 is TGTGCCAGCAGCTTGGCCCGGGGGTACAACTATGGCTACACCTTC. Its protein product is CASSLARGYNYGYTF.

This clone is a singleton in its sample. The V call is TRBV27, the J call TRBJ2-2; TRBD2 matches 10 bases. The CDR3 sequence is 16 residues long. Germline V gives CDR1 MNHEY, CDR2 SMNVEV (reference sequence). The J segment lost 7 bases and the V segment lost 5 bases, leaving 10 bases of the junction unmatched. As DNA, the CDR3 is TGTGCCAGCAGTGGGACAATAGCGGGAGGAGACGGGGAGCTGTTTTTT. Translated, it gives CASSGTIAGGDGELFF.